This T cell receptor (beta chain) was captured by sequencing in a study of early T cells in non-severe SARS-CoV-2 infection. In the study overall: Bulk RNA isolated from unsorted whole blood underwent sequencing; chains were not paired.

In its sample, this clonotype was seen a few times. The antigen remains unidentified. Individual cDNA molecules each received unique molecular identifiers attached to them. TCRdb itself ran the 5' RACE reads through MiXCR, one entry per CDR3 protein. Found here are about 69,000 distinct CDR3 sequences, 9.5% of them singletons; the top ten hold roughly 6%. Findings of the study overall: In VDJdb matching, anti-spike CD8 responses were favored while private and CD4 specificities went missing.

The ends were cut back, 2 bases at V and 6 bases at J, with 11 bases in the middle. The CDR3 sequence is 13 residues long. The germline CDR1 and CDR2 sequences are MGHRA and YSYEKL. This chain links TRBV4-1 with TRBJ2-7; the D is unclear. The material sequenced was whole blood. The TCR was taken from an adult who was a healthcare worker with PCR-confirmed SARS-CoV-2 infection or an uninfected control (not recorded which). CDR3 in DNA: TGCGCCAGCAGCCAAAAAACGGTCTCCGAGCAGTACTTC. It encodes CASSQKTVSEQYF.